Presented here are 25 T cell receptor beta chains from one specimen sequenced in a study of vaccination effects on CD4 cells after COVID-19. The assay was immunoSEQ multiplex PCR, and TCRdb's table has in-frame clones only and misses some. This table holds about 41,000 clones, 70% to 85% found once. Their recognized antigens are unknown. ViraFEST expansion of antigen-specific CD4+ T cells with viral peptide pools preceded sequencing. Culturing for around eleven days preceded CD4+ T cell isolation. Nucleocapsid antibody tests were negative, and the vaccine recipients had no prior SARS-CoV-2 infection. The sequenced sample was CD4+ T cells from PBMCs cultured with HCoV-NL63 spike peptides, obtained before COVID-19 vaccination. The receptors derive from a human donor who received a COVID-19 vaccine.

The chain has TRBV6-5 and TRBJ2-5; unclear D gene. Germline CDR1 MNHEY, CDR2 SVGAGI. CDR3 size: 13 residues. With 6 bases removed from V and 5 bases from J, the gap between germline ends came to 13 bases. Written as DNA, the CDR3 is TGTGCCAGCAGCGTCGGATTTTTGGAGACCCAGTACTTC. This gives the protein CASSVGFLETQYF.

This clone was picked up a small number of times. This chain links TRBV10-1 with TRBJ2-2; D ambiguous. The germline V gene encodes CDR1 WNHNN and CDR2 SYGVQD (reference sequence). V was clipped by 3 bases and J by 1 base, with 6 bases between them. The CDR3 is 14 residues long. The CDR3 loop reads CASSELQNTGELFF. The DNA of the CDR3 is TGCGCCAGCAGTGAACTACAGAACACCGGGGAGCTGTTTTTT.

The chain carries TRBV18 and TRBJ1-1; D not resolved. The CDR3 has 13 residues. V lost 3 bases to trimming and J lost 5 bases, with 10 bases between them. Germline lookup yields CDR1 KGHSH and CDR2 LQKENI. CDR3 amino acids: CASSPSLRTEAFF. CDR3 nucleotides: TGTGCCAGCTCACCGTCTTTGAGGACTGAAGCTTTCTTT.

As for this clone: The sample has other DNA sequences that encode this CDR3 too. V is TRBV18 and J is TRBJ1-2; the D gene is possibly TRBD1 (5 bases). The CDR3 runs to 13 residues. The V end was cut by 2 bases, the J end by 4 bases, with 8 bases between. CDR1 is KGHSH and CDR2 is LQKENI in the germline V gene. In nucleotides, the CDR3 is TGTGCCAGCTCACCAACCGGGACCTATGGCTACACCTTC. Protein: CASSPTGTYGYTF.

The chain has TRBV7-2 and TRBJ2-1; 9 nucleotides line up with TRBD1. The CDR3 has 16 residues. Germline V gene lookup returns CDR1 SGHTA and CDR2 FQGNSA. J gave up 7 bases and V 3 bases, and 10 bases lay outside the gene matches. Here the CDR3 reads CASSFIAGTGKNEQFF. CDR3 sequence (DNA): TGTGCCAGCAGCTTTATTGCCGGGACAGGGAAAAATGAGCAGTTCTTC.

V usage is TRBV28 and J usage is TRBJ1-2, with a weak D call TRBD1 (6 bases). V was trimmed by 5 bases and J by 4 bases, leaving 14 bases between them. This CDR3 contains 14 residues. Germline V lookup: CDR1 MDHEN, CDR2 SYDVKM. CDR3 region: CASSRRGGFYGYTF. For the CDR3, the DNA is TGTGCCAGCAGTCGGAGGGGGGGATTCTATGGCTACACCTTC.

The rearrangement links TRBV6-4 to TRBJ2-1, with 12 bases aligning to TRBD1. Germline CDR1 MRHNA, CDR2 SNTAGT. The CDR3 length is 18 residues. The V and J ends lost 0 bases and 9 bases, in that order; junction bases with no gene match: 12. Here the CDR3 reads CASSDSTLRDRGLGEQFF. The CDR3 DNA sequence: TGTGCCAGCAGTGACTCGACGCTTCGGGACAGGGGGCTGGGTGAGCAGTTCTTC.

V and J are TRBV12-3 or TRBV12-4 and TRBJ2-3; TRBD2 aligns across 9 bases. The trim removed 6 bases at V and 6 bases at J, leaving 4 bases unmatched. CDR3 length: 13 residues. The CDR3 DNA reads TGTGCCAGCAGCCAGCGGGGGGAGGATACGCAGTATTTT. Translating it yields CASSQRGEDTQYF.

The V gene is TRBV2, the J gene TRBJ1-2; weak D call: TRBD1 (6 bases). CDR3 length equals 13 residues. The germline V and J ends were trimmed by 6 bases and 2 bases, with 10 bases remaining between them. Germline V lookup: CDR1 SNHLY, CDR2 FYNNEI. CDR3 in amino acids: CASRLTGNYGYTF. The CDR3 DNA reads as TGTGCCAGCAGATTGACAGGAAACTATGGCTACACCTTC. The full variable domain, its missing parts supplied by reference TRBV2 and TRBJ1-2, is EPEVTQTPSHQVTQMGQEVILRCVPISNHLYFYWYRQILGQKVEFLVSFYNNEISEKSEIFDDQFSVERPDGSNFTLKIRSTKLEDSAMYFCASRLTGNYGYTFGSGTRLTVV.

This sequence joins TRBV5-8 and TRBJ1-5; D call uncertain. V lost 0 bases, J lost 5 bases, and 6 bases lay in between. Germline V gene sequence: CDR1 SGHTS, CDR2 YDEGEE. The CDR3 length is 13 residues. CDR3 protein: CASSLVMDQPQHF. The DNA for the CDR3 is TGTGCCAGCAGCTTGGTTATGGATCAGCCCCAGCATTTT.

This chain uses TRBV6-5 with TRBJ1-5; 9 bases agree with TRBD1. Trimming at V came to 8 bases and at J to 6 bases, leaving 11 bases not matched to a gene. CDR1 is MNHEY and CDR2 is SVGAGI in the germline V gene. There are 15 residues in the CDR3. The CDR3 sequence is CASAPGTGSTQPQHF. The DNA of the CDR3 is TGTGCCAGCGCACCCGGGACAGGGTCTACTCAGCCCCAGCATTTT.

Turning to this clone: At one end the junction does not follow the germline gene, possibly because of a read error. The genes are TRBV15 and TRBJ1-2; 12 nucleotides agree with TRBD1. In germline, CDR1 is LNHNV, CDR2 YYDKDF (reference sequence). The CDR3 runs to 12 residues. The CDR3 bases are TGTGCCACCAGCAGGGGGGACAGGGGGCGTATCTTC. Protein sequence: CATSRGDRGRIF. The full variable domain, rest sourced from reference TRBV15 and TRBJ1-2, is DAMVIQNPRYQVTQFGKPVTLSCSQTLNHNVMYWYQQKSSQAPKLLFHYYDKDFNNEADTPDNFQSRRPNTSFCFLDIRSPGLGDTAMYLCATSRGDRGRIFGSGTRLTVV.

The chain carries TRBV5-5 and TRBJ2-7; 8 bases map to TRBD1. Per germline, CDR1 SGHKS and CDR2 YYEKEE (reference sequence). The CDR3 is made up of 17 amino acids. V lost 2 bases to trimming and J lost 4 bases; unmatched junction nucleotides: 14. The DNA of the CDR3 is TGTGCCAGCAGCTTTGGGCCCCTGGCAGGGGGCTTGTACGAGCAGTACGTC. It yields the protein CASSFGPLAGGLYEQYV.

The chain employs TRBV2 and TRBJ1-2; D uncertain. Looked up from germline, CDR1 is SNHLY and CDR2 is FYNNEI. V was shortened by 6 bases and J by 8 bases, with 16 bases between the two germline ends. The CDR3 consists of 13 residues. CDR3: CASSEGPRRGYTF. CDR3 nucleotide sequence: TGTGCCAGCAGCGAGGGTCCCCGGAGAGGCTACACCTTC.

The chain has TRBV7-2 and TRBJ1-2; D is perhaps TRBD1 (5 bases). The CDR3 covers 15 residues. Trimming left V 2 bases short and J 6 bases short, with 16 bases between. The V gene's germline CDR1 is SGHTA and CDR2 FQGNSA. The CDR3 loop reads CASSLMTFLGDGYTF. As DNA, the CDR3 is TGTGCCAGCAGCTTAATGACCTTCCTAGGGGATGGCTACACCTTC.

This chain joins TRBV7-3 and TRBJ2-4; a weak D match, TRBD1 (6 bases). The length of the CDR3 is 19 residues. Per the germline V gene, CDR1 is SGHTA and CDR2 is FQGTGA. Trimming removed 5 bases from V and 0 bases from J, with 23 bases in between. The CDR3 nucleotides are TGTGCCAGCAGCCAGATGATCCGACAGGAATCGTTAGCCAAAAACATTCAGTACTTC. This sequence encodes CASSQMIRQESLAKNIQYF. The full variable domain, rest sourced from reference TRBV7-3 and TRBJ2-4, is GAGVSQTPSNKVTEKGKYVELRCDPISGHTALYWYRQSLGQGPEFLIYFQGTGAADDSGLPNDRFFAVRPEGSVSTLKIQRTERGDSAVYLCASSQMIRQESLAKNIQYFGAGTRLSVL.

The CDR3 spells CASSQDVIGTQETQYF. The CDR3 nucleotides are TGTGCCAGCAGCCAAGATGTGATAGGGACCCAAGAGACCCAGTACTTC. V and J are TRBV3-1 (or the pseudogene TRBV3-2) and TRBJ2-5; tentatively, D is TRBD1 or TRBD2 (5 bases each). Germline V gene sequence: CDR1 LGHDT, CDR2 YNNKEL (reference sequence). The CDR3 has 16 residues. V lost 0 bases, J lost 1 base, and 12 bases lay in between.

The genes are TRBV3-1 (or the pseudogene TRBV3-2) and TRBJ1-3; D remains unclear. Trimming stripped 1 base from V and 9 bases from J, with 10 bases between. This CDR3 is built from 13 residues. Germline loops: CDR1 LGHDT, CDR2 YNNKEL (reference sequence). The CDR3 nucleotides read TGTGCCAGCAGCCAAGTTATGGACCTCACCATATATTTT. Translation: CASSQVMDLTIYF.

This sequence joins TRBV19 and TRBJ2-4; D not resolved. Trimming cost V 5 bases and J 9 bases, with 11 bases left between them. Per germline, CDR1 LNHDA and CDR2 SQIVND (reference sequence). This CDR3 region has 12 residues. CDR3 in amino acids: CASSEPPGIQYF. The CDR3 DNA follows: TGTGCCAGTAGTGAGCCCCCTGGCATTCAGTACTTC.

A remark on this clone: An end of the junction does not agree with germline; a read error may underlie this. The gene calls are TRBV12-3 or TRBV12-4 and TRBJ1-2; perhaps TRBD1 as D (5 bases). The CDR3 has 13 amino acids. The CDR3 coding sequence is TGTGCCAGCAGCTTAGGGGTTAACTATGGCTACACCTTC. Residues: CASSLGVNYGYTF.

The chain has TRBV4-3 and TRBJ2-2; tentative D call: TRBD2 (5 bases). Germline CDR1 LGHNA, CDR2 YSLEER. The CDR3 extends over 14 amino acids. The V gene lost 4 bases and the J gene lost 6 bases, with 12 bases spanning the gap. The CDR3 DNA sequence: TGCGCCAGCAGCCTGAGGACTGATCCCGGGGAGCTGTTTTTT. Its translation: CASSLRTDPGELFF.

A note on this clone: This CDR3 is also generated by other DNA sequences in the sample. CDR3 region: CASSLGQGDEQYV. The CDR3 coding sequence is TGCGCCAGCAGCTTGGGACAGGGGGACGAGCAGTACGTC. The gene calls are TRBV5-1 and TRBJ2-7; 9 positions match TRBD1. The CDR3 is 13 residues long. Trimming cost V 0 bases and J 5 bases; bases outside gene matches: 0. The V gene's germline CDR1 is SGHRS and CDR2 YFSETQ.

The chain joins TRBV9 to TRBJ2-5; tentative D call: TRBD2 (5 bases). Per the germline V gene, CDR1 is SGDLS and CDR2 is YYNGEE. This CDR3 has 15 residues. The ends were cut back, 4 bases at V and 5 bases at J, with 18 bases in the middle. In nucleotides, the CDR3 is TGTGCCAGCAGCCCCCTAGCTTACGACGGCGAGACCCAGTACTTC. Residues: CASSPLAYDGETQYF. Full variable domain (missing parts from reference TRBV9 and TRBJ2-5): DSGVTQTPKHLITATGQRVTLRCSPRSGDLSVYWYQQSLDQGLQFLIQYYNGEERAKGNILERFSAQQFPDLHSELNLSSLELGDSALYFCASSPLAYDGETQYFGPGTRLLVL.

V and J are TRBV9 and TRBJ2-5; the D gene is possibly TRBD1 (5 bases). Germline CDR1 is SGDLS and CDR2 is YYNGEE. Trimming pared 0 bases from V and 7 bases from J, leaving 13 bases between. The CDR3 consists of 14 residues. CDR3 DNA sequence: TGTGCCAGCAGCGTAGGGATTGGTCAGGGGACCCAGTACTTC. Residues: CASSVGIGQGTQYF.

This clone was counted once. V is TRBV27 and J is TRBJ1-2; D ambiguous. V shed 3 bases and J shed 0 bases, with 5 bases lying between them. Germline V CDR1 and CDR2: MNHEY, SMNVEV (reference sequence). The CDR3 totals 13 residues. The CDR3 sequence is CASSLAANYGYTF. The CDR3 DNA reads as TGTGCCAGCAGTTTGGCAGCTAACTATGGCTACACCTTC.